This T cell receptor (beta chain) was captured in a study of shared clonotypes between healthy human individuals (dated by TCRdb to 2018 to 2020). Background for the entire study: The cohort included a few men and two women between 18 and 49 years of age. For each donor, three plates each were used for CD4 naive and CD4 memory, two plates were used for CD8 naive, and one plate was used for CD8 memory. To estimate repertoire size and how much clonotypes are shared between individuals, the study performed deep sequencing of blood TCR repertoires from roughly five healthy adults. To increase sequencing depth and limit assay-specific biases, different laboratories used diverse techniques to prepare libraries and sequence TCR repertoires. Per donor, leukapheresis produced somewhere between about 0.9 and 9 billion PBMCs. The paper's findings and limits, for the study overall: Sampling was limited to blood, and TCR repertoires in tissue likely differ from TCR repertoires in blood. Compared with non-shared clonotypes, the clonotypes found in all four sorted-subset donors had higher generation probabilities. Because the study included a small number of donors, the genetic and exposure-history diversity represented was limited. Pairwise subsampling indicated that sequencing depth was expected to affect the degree of clonotype sharing among donors. Naive subsets generally had larger estimated clonotype richness than memory subsets. Around 5% of naive CD4, around 3.6% of naive CD8, about 2.1% of memory CD4, and roughly 0.4% of memory CD8 clonotypes were shared across a few donors. Incomplete sequencing was indicated by rarefaction of sorted-subset datasets, despite the large sequencing depth.

Using the deep immunoSEQ assay, multiplex PCR amplified TCR CDR3 regions from genomic DNA. Genomic DNA extracted from each cell subset was distributed evenly over all wells of several immunoSEQ 96-well plates, and each plate served as one replicate. For sorted subsets, about 200 ng genomic DNA, equal to some 28,000 T cell genomes, was loaded into each replicate PCR. Purified libraries were quantified with a Qubit 3.0 fluorometer, sized on a Bioanalyzer 2100, and re-quantified with the KAPA Library Quantification kit. Each immunoSEQ 96-well plate was sequenced on its own single-read 150-cycle Illumina NextSeq 550 flow cell. From the authors' description of their analysis: Because only junctional sequences without quality scores were contained in the immunoSEQ output, filtering matching that applied to full-length reads could not be performed. To assign V/J genes and CDR3, sequences were annotated using PyIR, a Python wrapper for IgBLAST v1.9, with IMGT germline references. Reads were filtered out if the reads had weak V/J assignments (E-value above 1e-6), no CDR3, stop codons, out-of-frame junctions, or ambiguous translated residues. V3J clonotypes were defined as sequences sharing an identical inferred V gene, J gene, and CDR3 amino acid sequence. The percentage overlap between two repertoires was calculated by dividing the number of shared unique clonotypes by the size of the smaller repertoire. RTK rarefaction, the Chao1 estimator, and Recon v2.1 estimates of unobserved clonotypes were used to assess repertoire richness. OLGA was used to compute generation probabilities for all TCRbeta clonotypes that the gDNA method yielded from a handful of donors. The source is immuneACCESS, and TCRdb retained only in-frame sequences with V and J called. Part of the clones is not carried over; for the studies checked, unresolved V genes explain less than half of this, and the remainder is unexplained. That table gives V, J and clone size, and the DNA gave D and trimming. This sample is represented by a few hundred thousand clones; approximately 97% of them were singletons. Clones ranked in the top ten supply 0.32% of the sample.

Donors were healthy HIV-negative adults with no recently reported acute infections or vaccinations. Every donor was a Caucasian adult living in Nashville, Tennessee, USA. CD8 memory samples consisted of magnetically selected CD45RO+ cells combined with CCR7-negative CD45RA+ effector memory (TemRA) cells. Blood was collected by leukapheresis, and PBMCs were isolated by Ficoll-Histopaque density gradient centrifugation and then cryopreserved in liquid nitrogen vapor phase. Analytical flow cytometry was used to check the purity and quantity of each magnetically sorted T cell population. Genomic DNA was isolated from every sorted fraction and measured by UV absorbance on a Nanodrop 2000c. CDR1 and CDR2, per the germline V gene, are KGHSH and LQKENI. From the cysteine up to the phenylalanine, the CDR3 has a length of 14 residues. Only CDR3 DNA is held: 42 bases, read in frame from base 1. Relative to germline, V is 4 bases shorter and J is 2 bases shorter, with 9 bases between their ends.

This clone is a singleton in its sample. The antigen this receptor binds is unknown. No much larger clone is present one base from it, and per-base qualities are unavailable. This sequence uses TRBV18 and TRBJ1-3; TRBD1 is possibly the D segment (6 matching bases). Input material: memory CD8+ T cells sorted from blood. The cell subset or site label, read with the paper, signifies: CD45RO+ cells pooled with CCR7-negative TemRA cells. This TCR was sampled from a man aged 25 to 40 in good health. The DNA reads as follows: TGTGCCAGCTCACGGACAGTTCCTGGAAACACCATATATTTT. It translates as CASSRTVPGNTIYF.